A selection of T cell receptor beta chains follows, all from one sample in a study of shared clonotypes between healthy human individuals. TCRdb keeps only in-frame clones here, not all; method: immunoSEQ multiplex PCR. Counted here are some 1,400,000 clones, roughly 96% occurring once; the ten biggest clones make up over 1%. Sequencing used naive CD4+ T cells sorted from blood. Source of these receptors: a man aged 25 to 40 in good health. The CDR3 runs from the conserved cysteine through the conserved F or W. A D gene is named only where the DNA matches it firmly. Where a row states a size, it is once, few, many or the class of an expanded clone; other rows omit it.

TRBV28	NA	TRBJ1-3	NA	TGTGCCAGCAGTTTACGAGTCAGAAACACCATATATTTT	CASSLRVRNTIYF
TRBV2	NA	TRBJ2-1	NA	TGTGCCAGCAGTAACCCCAGCTCCTACAATGAGCAGTTCTTC	CASSNPSSYNEQFF
TRBV28	NA	TRBJ1-3	NA	TGTGCCAGTCTAGAGGGTGTAGGAAACACCATATATTTT	CASLEGVGNTIYF
TRBV27	TRBD2	TRBJ2-1	NA	TGTGCCAGCAGAATAGCGGGTGGGGGAAACAATGAGCAGTTCTTC	CASRIAGGGNNEQFF
TRBV19	NA	TRBJ2-7	NA	TGTGCCAGTAGTATAGTAGGGGCTAGGATGTCCTACGAGCAGTACTTC	CASSIVGARMSYEQYF
TRBV18	TRBD2	TRBJ2-3	NA	TGTGCCAGCTCACCGACTAGCGGGAGATCAGATACGCAGTATTTT	CASSPTSGRSDTQYF
TRBV9	TRBD2	TRBJ2-5	NA	TGTGCCAGCAGCGACCGGACTAGCGGGAGGGCCCGGGAGACCCAGTACTTC	CASSDRTSGRARETQYF
TRBV5-1	TRBD1	TRBJ2-5	NA	TGCGCCAGCAGCTTGGTGGCAGGGGGCGGGTTCCAAGAGACCCAGTACTTC	CASSLVAGGGFQETQYF
TRBV5-4	NA	TRBJ1-2	NA	TGTGCCAGTCACTTAGGGCGGGGAGCCAGGGTGGACTATGGCTACACCTTC	CASHLGRGARVDYGYTF
TRBV29-1	TRBD2	TRBJ2-1	NA	TGCAGCGTTAGGCTAGCGGATGAGCAGTTCTTC	CSVRLADEQFF
TRBV27	NA	TRBJ1-1	NA	TGTGCCAGCAGTGTGATGCACCCCGATGCTTTCTTT	CASSVMHPDAFF
TRBV6-5	TRBD2	TRBJ2-7	NA	TGTGCCAGCAGTAAACTAGCGGGAGCTGTCGAGCAGTACTTC	CASSKLAGAVEQYF
TRBV7-8	TRBD2	TRBJ2-1	NA	TGTGCCAGCAGTATTACTGGCCTAGCGGGAGTTGACAATGAGCAGTTCTTC	CASSITGLAGVDNEQFF
TRBV2	NA	TRBJ2-1	NA	TGTGCCAGCATGAGAGTGGCAGGGTCGTACAATGAGCAGTTCTTC	CASMRVAGSYNEQFF
TRBV5-1	NA	TRBJ2-2	NA	TGCGCCAGCAGCCAGACTCCGAACACCGGGGAGCTGTTTTTT	CASSQTPNTGELFF
TRBV6-1	NA	TRBJ1-2	NA	TGTGCCAGTACTGCCGGGACACAATCCTATGGCTACACCTTC	CASTAGTQSYGYTF
TRBV10-1	NA	TRBJ2-3	NA	TGCGCCAGCAGTGAGCCGGGAGCCGCAGATACGCAGTATTTT	CASSEPGAADTQYF
TRBV11-2	NA	TRBJ2-1	NA	TGTGCCAGCAGCTTAGCTTTAAGGGGGGGAAATGAGCAGTTCTTC	CASSLALRGGNEQFF
TRBV4-2	TRBD1	TRBJ2-5	NA	TGTGCCAGCAGCCAAGCCGGACAGGGAGGCGGTGAGACCCAGTACTTC	CASSQAGQGGGETQYF
TRBV5-8	NA	TRBJ2-4	once	TGTGCCAGCAGCCGACGTCTACTAGCCAAAAACATTCAGTACTTC	CASSRRLLAKNIQYF